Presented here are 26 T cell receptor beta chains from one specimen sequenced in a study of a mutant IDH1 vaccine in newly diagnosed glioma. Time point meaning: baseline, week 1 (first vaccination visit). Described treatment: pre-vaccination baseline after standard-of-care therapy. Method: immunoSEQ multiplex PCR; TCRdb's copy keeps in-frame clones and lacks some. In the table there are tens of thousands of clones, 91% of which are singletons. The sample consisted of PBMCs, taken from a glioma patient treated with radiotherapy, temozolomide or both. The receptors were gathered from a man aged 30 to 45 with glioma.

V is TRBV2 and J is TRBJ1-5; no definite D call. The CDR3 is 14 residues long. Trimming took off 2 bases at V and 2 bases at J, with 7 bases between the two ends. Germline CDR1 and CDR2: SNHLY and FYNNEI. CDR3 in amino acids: CASSETAGNQPQHF. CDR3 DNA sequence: TGTGCCAGCAGTGAAACTGCCGGCAATCAGCCCCAGCATTTT.

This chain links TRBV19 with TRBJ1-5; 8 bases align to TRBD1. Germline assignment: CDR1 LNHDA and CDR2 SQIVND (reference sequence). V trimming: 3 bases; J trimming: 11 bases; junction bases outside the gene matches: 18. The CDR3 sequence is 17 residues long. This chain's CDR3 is CASSIDSRDRWGSSQHF. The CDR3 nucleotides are TGTGCCAGTAGTATCGACTCAAGGGACAGGTGGGGATCGTCCCAGCATTTT.

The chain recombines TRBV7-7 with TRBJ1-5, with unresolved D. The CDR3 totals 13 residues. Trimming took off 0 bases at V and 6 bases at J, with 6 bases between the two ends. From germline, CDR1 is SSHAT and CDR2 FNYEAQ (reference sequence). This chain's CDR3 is CASSLAWGQPQHF. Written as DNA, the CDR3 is TGTGCCAGCAGCTTAGCGTGGGGTCAGCCCCAGCATTTT.

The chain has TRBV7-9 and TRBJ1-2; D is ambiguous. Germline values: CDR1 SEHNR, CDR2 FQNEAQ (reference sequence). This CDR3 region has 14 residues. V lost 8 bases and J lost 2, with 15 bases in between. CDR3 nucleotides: TGTGCCAGCCGACCGTGGAGGGCGAACTATGGCTACACCTTC. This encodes CASRPWRANYGYTF.

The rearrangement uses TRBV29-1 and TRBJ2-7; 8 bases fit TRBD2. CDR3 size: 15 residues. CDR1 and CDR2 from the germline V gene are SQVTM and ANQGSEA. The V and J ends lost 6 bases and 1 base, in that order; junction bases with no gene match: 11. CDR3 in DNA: TGCAGCGTATTAAAACTAGCGGAGAGTTCCTACGAGCAGTACTTC. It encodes CSVLKLAESSYEQYF.

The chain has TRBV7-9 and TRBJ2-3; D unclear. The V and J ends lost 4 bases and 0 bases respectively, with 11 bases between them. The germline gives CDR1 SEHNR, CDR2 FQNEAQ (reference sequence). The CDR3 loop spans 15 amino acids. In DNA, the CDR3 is TGTGCCAGCAGCTCTCAAATACTAAGCACAGATACGCAGTATTTT. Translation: CASSSQILSTDTQYF.

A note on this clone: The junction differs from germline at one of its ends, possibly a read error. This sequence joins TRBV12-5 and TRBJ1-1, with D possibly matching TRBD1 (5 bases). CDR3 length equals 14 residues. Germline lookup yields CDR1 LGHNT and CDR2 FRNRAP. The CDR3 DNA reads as TGTGCTAGTGCCAGAGACAGCTCGAACGCTGAAGCTTTCTTT. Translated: CASARDSSNAEAFF.

As DNA, the CDR3 is TGTGCCAGCGAGGAGCCCTACAATGAGCAGTTCTTC. It encodes CASEEPYNEQFF. This chain joins TRBV2 and TRBJ2-1; D is uncertain. CDR1 is SNHLY and CDR2 is FYNNEI in the germline V gene. V was clipped by 8 bases and J by 2 bases, with 7 bases between them. This CDR3 is built from 12 residues.

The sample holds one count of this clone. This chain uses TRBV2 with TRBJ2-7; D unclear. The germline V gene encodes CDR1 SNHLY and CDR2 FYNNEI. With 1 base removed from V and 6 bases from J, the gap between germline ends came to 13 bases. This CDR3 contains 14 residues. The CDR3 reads CASSEGSNPGEQYF. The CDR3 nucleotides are TGTGCCAGCAGTGAAGGATCCAACCCAGGCGAGCAGTACTTC.

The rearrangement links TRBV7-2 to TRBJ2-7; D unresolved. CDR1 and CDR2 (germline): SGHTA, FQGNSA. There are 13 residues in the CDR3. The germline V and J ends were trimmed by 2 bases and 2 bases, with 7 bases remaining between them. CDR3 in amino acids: CASSLMAAYEQYF. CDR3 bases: TGTGCCAGCAGCTTAATGGCAGCCTACGAGCAGTACTTC.

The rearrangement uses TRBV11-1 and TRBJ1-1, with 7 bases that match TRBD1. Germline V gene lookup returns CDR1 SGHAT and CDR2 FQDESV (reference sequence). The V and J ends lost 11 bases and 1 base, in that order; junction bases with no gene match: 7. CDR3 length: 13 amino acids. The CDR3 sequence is CAGQGGGNTEAFF. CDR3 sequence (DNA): TGTGCCGGCCAGGGGGGCGGGAACACTGAAGCTTTCTTT.

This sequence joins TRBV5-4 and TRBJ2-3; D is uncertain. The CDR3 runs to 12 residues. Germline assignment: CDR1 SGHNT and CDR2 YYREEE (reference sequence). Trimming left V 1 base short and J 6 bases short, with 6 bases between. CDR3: CASSLTPDTQYF. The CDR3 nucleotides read TGTGCCAGCAGCTTGACTCCTGATACGCAGTATTTT.

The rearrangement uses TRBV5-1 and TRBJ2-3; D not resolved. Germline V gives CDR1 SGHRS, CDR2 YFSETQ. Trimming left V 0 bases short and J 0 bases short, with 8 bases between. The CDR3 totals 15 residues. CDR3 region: CASSLDRSSTDTQYF. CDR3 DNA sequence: TGCGCCAGCAGCTTGGACCGATCCAGCACAGATACGCAGTATTTT.

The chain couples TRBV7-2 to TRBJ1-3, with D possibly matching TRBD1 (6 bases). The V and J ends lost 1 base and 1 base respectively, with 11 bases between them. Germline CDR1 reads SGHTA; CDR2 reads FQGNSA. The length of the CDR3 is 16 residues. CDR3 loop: CASSLVWGASGNTIYF. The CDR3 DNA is TGTGCCAGCAGCTTAGTGTGGGGGGCGTCTGGAAACACCATATATTTT.

DNA of the CDR3: TGTGCCAGCAGCACCGGGACAGGGGGGACCCAGTACTTC. It is translated as CASSTGTGGTQYF. J is TRBJ2-5 and V is TRBV5-4, with 11 bases that match TRBD1. CDR1 and CDR2 (germline): SGHNT, YYREEE (reference sequence). J lost 7 bases, V lost 4 bases, and 3 bases had no gene match. The CDR3 has 13 amino acids.

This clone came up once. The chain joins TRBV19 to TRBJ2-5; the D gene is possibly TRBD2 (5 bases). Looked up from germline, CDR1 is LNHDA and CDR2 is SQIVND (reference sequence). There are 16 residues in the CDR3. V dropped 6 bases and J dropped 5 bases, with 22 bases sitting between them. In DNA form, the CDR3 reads TGTGCCAGTAGCCCTAAAGTGTCGCAGAGAGGGGAGACCCAGTACTTC. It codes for CASSPKVSQRGETQYF.

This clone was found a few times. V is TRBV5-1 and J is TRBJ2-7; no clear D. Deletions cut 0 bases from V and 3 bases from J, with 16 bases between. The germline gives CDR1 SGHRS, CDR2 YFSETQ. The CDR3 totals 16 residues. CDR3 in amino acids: CASSLDFGHQYYEQYF. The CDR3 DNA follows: TGCGCCAGCAGCTTGGATTTCGGCCATCAATACTACGAGCAGTACTTC.

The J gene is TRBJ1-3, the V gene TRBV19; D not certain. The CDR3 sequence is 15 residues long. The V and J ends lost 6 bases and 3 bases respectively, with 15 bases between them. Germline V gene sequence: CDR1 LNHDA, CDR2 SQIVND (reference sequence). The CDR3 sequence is CASSSRSRGGNTIYF. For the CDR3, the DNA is TGTGCCAGTAGCAGCCGGTCCCGCGGTGGAAACACCATATATTTT.

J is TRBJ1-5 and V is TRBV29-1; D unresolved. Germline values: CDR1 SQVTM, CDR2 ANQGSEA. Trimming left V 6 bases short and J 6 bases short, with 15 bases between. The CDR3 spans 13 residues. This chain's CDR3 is CSVIHSLGQPQHF. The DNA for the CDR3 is TGCAGCGTCATACACTCCCTGGGTCAGCCCCAGCATTTT.

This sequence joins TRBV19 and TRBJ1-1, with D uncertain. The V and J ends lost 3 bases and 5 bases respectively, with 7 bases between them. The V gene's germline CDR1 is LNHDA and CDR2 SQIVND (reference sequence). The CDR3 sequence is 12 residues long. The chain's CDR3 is CASSMGRTEAFF. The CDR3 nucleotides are TGTGCCAGTAGTATGGGGAGGACTGAAGCTTTCTTT.

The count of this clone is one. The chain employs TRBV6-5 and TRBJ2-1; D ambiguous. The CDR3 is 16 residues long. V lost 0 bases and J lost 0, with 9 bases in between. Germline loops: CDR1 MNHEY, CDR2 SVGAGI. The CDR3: CASSYSRYSSYNEQFF. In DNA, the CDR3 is TGTGCCAGCAGTTACTCGCGCTATAGCTCCTACAATGAGCAGTTCTTC.

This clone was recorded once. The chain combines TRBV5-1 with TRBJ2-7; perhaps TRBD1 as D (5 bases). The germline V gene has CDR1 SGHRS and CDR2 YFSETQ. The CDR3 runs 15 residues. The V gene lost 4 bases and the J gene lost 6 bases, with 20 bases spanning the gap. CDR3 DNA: TGCGCCAGCAGCCCCTGGGTGACAGAAGAAATCGAGCAGTACTTC. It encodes CASSPWVTEEIEQYF.

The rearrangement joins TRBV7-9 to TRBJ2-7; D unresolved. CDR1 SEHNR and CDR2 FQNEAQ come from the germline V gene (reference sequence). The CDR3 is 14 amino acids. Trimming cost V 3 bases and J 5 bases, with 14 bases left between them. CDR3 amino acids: CASSLSALWDEQYF. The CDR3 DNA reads TGTGCCAGCAGCTTGTCCGCCCTCTGGGACGAGCAGTACTTC.

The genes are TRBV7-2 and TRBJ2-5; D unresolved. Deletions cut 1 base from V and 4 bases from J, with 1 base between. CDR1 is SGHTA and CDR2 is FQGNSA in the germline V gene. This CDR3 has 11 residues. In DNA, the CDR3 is TGTGCCAGCAGCTTAGTAGAGACCCAGTACTTC. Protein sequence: CASSLVETQYF.

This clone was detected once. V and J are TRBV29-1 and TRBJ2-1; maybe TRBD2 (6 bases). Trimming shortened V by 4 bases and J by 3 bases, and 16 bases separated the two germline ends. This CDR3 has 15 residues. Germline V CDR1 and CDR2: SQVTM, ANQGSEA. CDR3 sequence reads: CSVGVFSGFYNEQFF. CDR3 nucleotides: TGCAGCGTTGGGGTTTTTAGCGGATTCTACAATGAGCAGTTCTTC.

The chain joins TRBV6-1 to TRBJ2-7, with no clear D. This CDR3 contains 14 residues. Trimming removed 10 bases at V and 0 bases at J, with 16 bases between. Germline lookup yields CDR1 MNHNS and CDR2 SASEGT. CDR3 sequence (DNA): TGTGCCACCTGGGCCGTCCCAAGCTCCTACGAGCAGTACTTC. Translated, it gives CATWAVPSSYEQYF.